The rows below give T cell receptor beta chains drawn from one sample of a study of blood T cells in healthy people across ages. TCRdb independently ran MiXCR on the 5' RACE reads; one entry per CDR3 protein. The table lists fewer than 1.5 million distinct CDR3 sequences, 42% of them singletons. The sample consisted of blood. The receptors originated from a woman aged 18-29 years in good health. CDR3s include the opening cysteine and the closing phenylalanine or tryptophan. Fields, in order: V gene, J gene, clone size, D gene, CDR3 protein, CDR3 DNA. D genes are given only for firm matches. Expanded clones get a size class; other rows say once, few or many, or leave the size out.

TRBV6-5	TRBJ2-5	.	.	CASSYDGTDQETQYF	TGTGCCAGCAGTTACGACGGGACGGACCAAGAGACCCAGTACTTC
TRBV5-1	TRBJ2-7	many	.	CASSLAQGSYEQYF	TGTGCCAGCAGCTTAGCGCAGGGATCCTACGAGCAGTACTTC
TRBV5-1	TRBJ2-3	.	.	CASTLSGGADTQYF	TGCGCCAGCACTTTATCCGGGGGAGCAGATACGCAGTATTTT
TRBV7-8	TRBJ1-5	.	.	CASSPAASNQPQHF	TGTGCCAGCAGCCCCGCGGCTAGCAATCAGCCCCAGCATTTT
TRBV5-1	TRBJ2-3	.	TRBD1	CASSVARGRADTQYF	TGCGCCAGCAGCGTGGCCAGGGGGCGCGCAGATACGCAGTATTTT
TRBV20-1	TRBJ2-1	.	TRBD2	CSARVGSGGSSYNEQFF	TGCAGTGCTAGAGTGGGTAGCGGGGGGTCCTCCTACAATGAGCAGTTCTTC
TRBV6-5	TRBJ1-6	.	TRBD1	CASSLDRGGSPLHF	TGTGCCAGCAGTTTAGACAGGGGTGGTTCACCCCTCCACTTT
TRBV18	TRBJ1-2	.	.	CASSPGLWGDTF	TGTGCCAGCTCACCCGGTCTCTGGGGGGACACCTTC
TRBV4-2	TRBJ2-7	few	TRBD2	CASSQGNSGSSYEQYF	TGTGCCAGCAGCCAGGGGAATAGCGGGAGCTCCTACGAGCAGTACTTC
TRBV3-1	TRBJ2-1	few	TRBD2	CASSQERAGGHNEQFF	TGTGCCAGCAGCCAAGAACGAGCGGGGGGGCACAATGAGCAGTTCTTC
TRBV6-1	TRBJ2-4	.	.	CASSEFGGAMYFEQYF	TGTGCCAGCAGTGAATTTGGCGGGGCTATGTATTTTGAGCAGTACTTC
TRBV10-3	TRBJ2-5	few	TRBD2	CAIGGDDQETQYF	TGTGCCATCGGGGGGGACGACCAAGAGACCCAGTACTTC
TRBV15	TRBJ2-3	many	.	CATSRDATATDTQYF	TGTGCCACCAGCAGAGACGCGACAGCCACAGATACGCAGTATTTT
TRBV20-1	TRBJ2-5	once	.	CSVGRAIQETQYF	TGCAGCGTCGGACGGGCAATACAAGAGACCCAGTACTTC
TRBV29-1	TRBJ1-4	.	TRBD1	CSVDGQGEKLFF	TGCAGCGTTGATGGACAGGGTGAAAAACTGTTTTTT
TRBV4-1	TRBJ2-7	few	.	CASSQALVIDGEQYF	TGCGCCAGCAGCCAAGCGCTAGTCATAGACGGCGAGCAGTACTTC
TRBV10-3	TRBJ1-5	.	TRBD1	CAISEQGQGNQPQHF	TGTGCCATCAGTGAGCAGGGACAGGGGAATCAGCCCCAGCATTTT
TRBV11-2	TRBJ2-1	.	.	CASSLGLVAGNEQFF	TGTGCCAGCAGCTTAGGACTAGTTGCGGGCAATGAGCAGTTCTTC
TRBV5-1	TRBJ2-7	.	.	CASSPLNHEQYF	TGCGCCAGCAGCCCTCTTAACCACGAGCAGTACTTC
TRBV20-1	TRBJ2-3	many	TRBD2	CSASQRGSTDTQYF	TGCAGTGCTAGCCAGCGGGGGAGCACAGATACGCAGTATTTT
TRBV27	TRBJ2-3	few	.	CASRESGTQYF	TGTGCCAGCAGGGAGTCCGGTACGCAGTATTTT
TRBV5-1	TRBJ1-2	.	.	CASSMTTTTYGYTF	TGCGCCAGCAGCATGACGACAACGACCTATGGCTACACCTTC
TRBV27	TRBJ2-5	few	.	CASSWKRAEETQYF	TGTGCCAGCAGTTGGAAGCGGGCCGAAGAGACCCAGTACTTC
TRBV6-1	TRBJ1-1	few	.	CASSETEPNTEAFF	TGTGCCAGCAGTGAAACGGAACCGAACACTGAAGCTTTCTTT
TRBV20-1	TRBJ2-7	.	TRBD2	CSARAGLAGGYSPYEQYF	TGCAGTGCTAGAGCGGGACTAGCGGGAGGCTATTCTCCCTACGAGCAGTACTTC
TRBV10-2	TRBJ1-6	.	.	CASSSGDTGRRSYNSPLHF	TGCGCCAGCAGTTCCGGGGATACAGGGAGAAGGTCCTATAATTCACCCCTCCACTTT
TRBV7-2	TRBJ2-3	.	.	CASSPVTVISTDTQYF	TGTGCCAGCAGCCCTGTGACAGTCATTAGCACAGATACGCAGTATTTT
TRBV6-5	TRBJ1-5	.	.	CASRRGDGPQHF	TGTGCCAGCAGAAGGGGTGATGGGCCCCAGCATTTT
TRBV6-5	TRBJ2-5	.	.	CASSYWEGHQETRYF	TGTGCCAGCAGTTACTGGGAAGGTCACCAAGAGACCCGGTACTTC
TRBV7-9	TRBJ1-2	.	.	CASSNPGQWGYTF	TGTGCCAGCAGTAATCCGGGACAATGGGGCTACACCTTC
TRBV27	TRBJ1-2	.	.	CASKRALGGYTF	TGTGCCAGCAAAAGGGCCCTCGGGGGCTACACCTTC
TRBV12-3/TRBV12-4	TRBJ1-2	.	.	CASSLMNSLWGYTF	TGTGCCAGCAGTTTGATGAACTCTCTATGGGGCTACACCTTC
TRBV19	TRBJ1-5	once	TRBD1	CASRGAYNQPQHF	TGTGCCAGCAGGGGGGCCTACAATCAGCCCCAGCATTTT
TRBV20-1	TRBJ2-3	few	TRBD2	CSPYSSGGFTDTQYF	TGCAGTCCATATTCTAGCGGGGGCTTCACAGATACGCAGTATTTT
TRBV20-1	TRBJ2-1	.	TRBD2	CSAYALTSGSYNEQFF	TGCAGTGCTTACGCGCTAACTAGCGGGTCTTACAATGAGCAGTTCTTC
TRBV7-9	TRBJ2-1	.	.	CASSLLATEQFF	TGTGCCAGCAGCTTACTAGCAACGGAGCAGTTCTTC
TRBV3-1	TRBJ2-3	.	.	CASSPKGWGDTQYF	TGTGCCAGCAGCCCCAAGGGATGGGGAGATACGCAGTATTTT
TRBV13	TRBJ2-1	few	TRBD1	CASSLADRGSNEQFF	TGTGCCAGCAGCTTAGCTGACAGGGGATCGAATGAGCAGTTCTTC
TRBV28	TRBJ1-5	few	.	CASRIRGSGIDQPQHF	TGTGCCAGCAGGATCCGGGGGTCCGGGATCGATCAGCCCCAGCATTTT
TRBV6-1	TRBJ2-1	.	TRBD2	CASSSPGLAGGREFLEQFF	TGTGCCAGCAGCTCACCGGGACTAGCGGGAGGTCGAGAGTTCCTTGAGCAGTTCTTC
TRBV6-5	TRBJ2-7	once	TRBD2	CASSTSGRPPYLSYNEQYF	TGTGCCAGCAGTACTAGCGGGAGACCCCCTTACCTCTCCTACAATGAGCAGTACTTC
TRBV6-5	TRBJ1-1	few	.	CASSDGTRDTEAFF	TGTGCCAGCAGTGACGGGACAAGGGACACTGAAGCTTTCTTT